This is a list of T cell receptor beta chains from one sample in a study of blood T cell repertoires in COVID-19. Only in-frame clones appear in the TCRdb table, and some are missing; sequencing was by immunoSEQ multiplex PCR. The sample carries 150,000 to 200,000 clones, approximately 87% recorded once. The sequencing input was peripheral blood. The receptors originated from a man aged 18 to 30 with active or convalescent COVID-19. Both conserved end residues are part of each CDR3. The order of the fields is J gene, clone size, D gene, V gene, CDR3 DNA, CDR3 protein. The D gene is left open where the match is weak. Some rows have no size entry. The others give once, few or many, or a class for an expanded clone.

j_gene: TRBJ2-7; abundance: once; d_gene: TRBD2; v_gene: TRBV6-5; CDR3nt: TGTGCCAGCAGTTACTATACTAGCGGGGGCTACGAGCAGTACTTC; CDR3aa: CASSYYTSGGYEQYF
j_gene: TRBJ1-4; abundance: .; d_gene: TRBD1; v_gene: TRBV19; CDR3nt: TGTGCCAGTAGTGCCTCCCCGGGACAGGGTGGTGAAAAACTGTTTTTT; CDR3aa: CASSASPGQGGEKLFF
j_gene: TRBJ1-2; abundance: few; d_gene: TRBD1; v_gene: TRBV10-3; CDR3nt: TGTGCCATCAGCCGGACAGGGGGAGGGGATGGCTACACCTTC; CDR3aa: CAISRTGGGDGYTF
j_gene: TRBJ1-2; abundance: .; d_gene: TRBD1; v_gene: TRBV11-2; CDR3nt: TGTGCCAGCAGCCACCCAGGGGGAAGAAATGGCTACACCTTC; CDR3aa: CASSHPGGRNGYTF
j_gene: TRBJ1-1; abundance: .; d_gene: TRBD1; v_gene: TRBV11-3; CDR3nt: TGTGCCAGCAGCTTTCAGGGGGTTAACACTGAAGCTTTCTTT; CDR3aa: CASSFQGVNTEAFF
j_gene: TRBJ1-1; abundance: .; d_gene: TRBD1; v_gene: TRBV10-1; CDR3nt: TGCGCCAGCAGTGAGTCCCGGGACAGGGAATTAGGGGCTGAAGCTTTCTTT; CDR3aa: CASSESRDRELGAEAFF
j_gene: TRBJ1-5; abundance: .; d_gene: TRBD1; v_gene: TRBV27; CDR3nt: TGTGCCAGCAGAGTAACAGGGGGGGTTAGGCCCCAGCATTTT; CDR3aa: CASRVTGGVRPQHF
j_gene: TRBJ2-1; abundance: .; d_gene: .; v_gene: TRBV10-2; CDR3nt: TGCGCCAGCAGTCCTTTACAGGGATATGAGCAGTTCTTC; CDR3aa: CASSPLQGYEQFF
j_gene: TRBJ1-1; abundance: .; d_gene: .; v_gene: TRBV19; CDR3nt: TGTGCCAGTAGTAACGAGGCTTGGGGCCGCGGAACCGTGGGAGGCGCTGAAGCTTTCTTT; CDR3aa: CASSNEAWGRGTVGGAEAFF
j_gene: TRBJ2-1; abundance: .; d_gene: TRBD2; v_gene: TRBV28; CDR3nt: TGTGCCAGCAGTAAAGTGGTAGCGGGGGGGATCGATGAGCAGTTCTTC; CDR3aa: CASSKVVAGGIDEQFF
j_gene: TRBJ1-4; abundance: few; d_gene: TRBD1; v_gene: TRBV5-6; CDR3nt: TGTGCCAGCAGCCGACAGGGGGCTAATGAAAAACTGTTTTTT; CDR3aa: CASSRQGANEKLFF
j_gene: TRBJ2-2; abundance: .; d_gene: .; v_gene: TRBV28; CDR3nt: TGTGTGACAGTCCCGAACACCGGGGAGCTGTTTTTT; CDR3aa: CVTVPNTGELFF
j_gene: TRBJ2-7; abundance: .; d_gene: TRBD2; v_gene: TRBV27; CDR3nt: TGTGCCAGCAGTTTTACTAGCGGGAGCTTCAACTCCTACGAGCAGTACTTC; CDR3aa: CASSFTSGSFNSYEQYF
j_gene: TRBJ2-1; abundance: .; d_gene: TRBD2; v_gene: TRBV5-6; CDR3nt: TGTGCCAGCAGCTCCTTAGCGGGAGGTAACAATGAGCAGTTCTTC; CDR3aa: CASSSLAGGNNEQFF
j_gene: TRBJ2-5; abundance: once; d_gene: TRBD2; v_gene: TRBV10-3; CDR3nt: TGTGCCATCAGGACTAGCGGCCAAGAGACCCAGTACTTC; CDR3aa: CAIRTSGQETQYF
j_gene: TRBJ2-6; abundance: .; d_gene: TRBD1; v_gene: TRBV27; CDR3nt: TGTGCCAGCAGTCCCAAAATTAACCCAGGGACAGGGGTGTCTGGGGCCAACGTCCTGACTTTC; CDR3aa: CASSPKINPGTGVSGANVLTF
j_gene: TRBJ2-1; abundance: few; d_gene: TRBD2; v_gene: TRBV7-8; CDR3nt: TGTGCCAGCAGCTTAGCCCGTGCTAGCGGGAGGAGTGAGCAGTTCTTC; CDR3aa: CASSLARASGRSEQFF
j_gene: TRBJ1-1; abundance: once; d_gene: .; v_gene: TRBV5-1; CDR3nt: TGCGCCAGCAGTTTCGCACCGACAGGTACGAACACTGAAGCTTTCTTT; CDR3aa: CASSFAPTGTNTEAFF
j_gene: TRBJ2-3; abundance: .; d_gene: TRBD2; v_gene: TRBV9; CDR3nt: TGTGCCAGCAGCGTATCCGGACTAGCGGGAGGGTCTCTTTATCCCACAGATACGCAGTATTTT; CDR3aa: CASSVSGLAGGSLYPTDTQYF
j_gene: TRBJ2-5; abundance: .; d_gene: .; v_gene: TRBV21-1; CDR3nt: TGTGCCAGCAGGGTGACAGGGACCAACCACCAAGAGACCCAGTACTTC; CDR3aa: CASRVTGTNHQETQYF
j_gene: TRBJ2-5; abundance: few; d_gene: .; v_gene: TRBV13; CDR3nt: TGTGCCAGCAGCTTCTTTGCGCCGTCTAGCTCTTCGGAGACCCAGTACTTC; CDR3aa: CASSFFAPSSSSETQYF
j_gene: TRBJ2-1; abundance: .; d_gene: .; v_gene: TRBV7-2; CDR3nt: TGTGCCAGCAGTCCAACTAACAATGAGCAGTTCTTC; CDR3aa: CASSPTNNEQFF
j_gene: TRBJ2-1; abundance: .; d_gene: .; v_gene: TRBV4-1; CDR3nt: TGCGCCAGCAGCCAAGCCCAAGCCGGGCGGGGCCGGAATGAGCAGTTCTTC; CDR3aa: CASSQAQAGRGRNEQFF
j_gene: TRBJ1-2; abundance: .; d_gene: .; v_gene: TRBV4-3; CDR3nt: TGCGCCAGCAGCCAAGAAAAGACAGCAGAACGGGGCTACACCTTC; CDR3aa: CASSQEKTAERGYTF
j_gene: TRBJ2-2; abundance: .; d_gene: .; v_gene: TRBV28; CDR3nt: TGTGCCAGCAGTTTAACCCGGTCAAACACCGGGGAGCTGTTTTTT; CDR3aa: CASSLTRSNTGELFF
j_gene: TRBJ2-7; abundance: .; d_gene: TRBD2; v_gene: TRBV13; CDR3nt: TGTGCCAGCAGCTCCAGCGGGAGCTCCTACGAGCAGTACTTC; CDR3aa: CASSSSGSSYEQYF
j_gene: TRBJ1-1; abundance: .; d_gene: .; v_gene: TRBV2; CDR3nt: TGTGCCAGCAGTGAAGGACAGACCATGAACACTGAAGCTTTCTTT; CDR3aa: CASSEGQTMNTEAFF
j_gene: TRBJ2-2; abundance: .; d_gene: .; v_gene: TRBV5-1; CDR3nt: TGCGCCAGCAGCCCCCCCGAGCGGCCCACCGGGGAGCTGTTTTTT; CDR3aa: CASSPPERPTGELFF
j_gene: TRBJ2-3; abundance: once; d_gene: TRBD2; v_gene: TRBV24-1; CDR3nt: TGTGCCACCAGTGATTTTCGGACTAGCGGGGACAACACAGATACGCAGTATTTT; CDR3aa: CATSDFRTSGDNTDTQYF
j_gene: TRBJ1-6; abundance: .; d_gene: TRBD1; v_gene: TRBV9; CDR3nt: TGTGCCAGCAGCGCGGGACAGATGAATAATTCACCCCTCCACTTT; CDR3aa: CASSAGQMNNSPLHF
j_gene: TRBJ1-1; abundance: .; d_gene: .; v_gene: TRBV12-3/TRBV12-4; CDR3nt: TGTGCCAGCAGTTTTAGCGGACACACTGAAGCTTTCTTT; CDR3aa: CASSFSGHTEAFF
j_gene: TRBJ2-1; abundance: .; d_gene: TRBD2; v_gene: TRBV30; CDR3nt: TGTGCCCGAGATATAGAGCGGGAGGGCCCCCTAAAGGACCACAATGAGCAGTTCTTC; CDR3aa: CARDIEREGPLKDHNEQFF
j_gene: TRBJ2-2; abundance: .; d_gene: .; v_gene: TRBV5-6; CDR3nt: TGTGCCAGCAGGAGGACCGGGACAACGAACACCGGGGAGCTGTTTTTT; CDR3aa: CASRRTGTTNTGELFF
j_gene: TRBJ2-4; abundance: .; d_gene: .; v_gene: TRBV18; CDR3nt: TGTGCCAGCTCACCACCGGAGAGGCAGAAGAACATTCAGTACTTC; CDR3aa: CASSPPERQKNIQYF
j_gene: TRBJ1-3; abundance: many; d_gene: .; v_gene: TRBV6-1; CDR3nt: TGTGCCAGCAGTGAGGCGGCTGGGAGCTCTGGAAACACCATATATTTT; CDR3aa: CASSEAAGSSGNTIYF
j_gene: TRBJ1-5; abundance: .; d_gene: .; v_gene: TRBV6-2/TRBV6-3; CDR3nt: TGTGCCAGCAGTCTCCCGGCGGGGAACAATCAGCCCCAGCATTTT; CDR3aa: CASSLPAGNNQPQHF
j_gene: TRBJ2-2; abundance: .; d_gene: .; v_gene: TRBV13; CDR3nt: TGTGCCAGCAGCATAGGCGGACAGTGGGCCGGGGAGCTGTTTTTT; CDR3aa: CASSIGGQWAGELFF
j_gene: TRBJ2-1; abundance: .; d_gene: TRBD2; v_gene: TRBV7-2; CDR3nt: TGTGCCAGCAGCTTTAGGGGACTAGCTCTTGAGCAGTTCTTC; CDR3aa: CASSFRGLALEQFF
j_gene: TRBJ2-7; abundance: .; d_gene: TRBD1; v_gene: TRBV28; CDR3nt: TGTGCCAGCAGTCAACCGGGACAGGACTCCTACGAGCAGTACTTC; CDR3aa: CASSQPGQDSYEQYF
j_gene: TRBJ2-1; abundance: .; d_gene: TRBD1; v_gene: TRBV14; CDR3nt: TGTGCCAGCAGCCAATTCCGGACAGGGTCTACTGAGCAGTTCTTC; CDR3aa: CASSQFRTGSTEQFF
j_gene: TRBJ2-1; abundance: .; d_gene: TRBD2; v_gene: TRBV5-6; CDR3nt: TGTGCCAGCAGCTCCACCTCTCTAGCGGGCGGGGTTCACAATGAGCAGTTCTTC; CDR3aa: CASSSTSLAGGVHNEQFF
j_gene: TRBJ2-5; abundance: .; d_gene: TRBD1; v_gene: TRBV24-1; CDR3nt: TGTGCCACCAGTGATTTGCAGGGGGCAGGGGAGACCCAGTACTTC; CDR3aa: CATSDLQGAGETQYF
j_gene: TRBJ1-1; abundance: .; d_gene: .; v_gene: TRBV7-9; CDR3nt: TGTGCCAGCTCCCACAACGCCAACACTGAAGCTTTCTTT; CDR3aa: CASSHNANTEAFF
j_gene: TRBJ1-2; abundance: .; d_gene: TRBD1; v_gene: TRBV14; CDR3nt: TGTGCCAGCAGCCAAGCTTCGAACAGGGGGCTGGGTGGCTACACCTTC; CDR3aa: CASSQASNRGLGGYTF
j_gene: TRBJ1-1; abundance: .; d_gene: .; v_gene: TRBV6-5; CDR3nt: TGTGCCAGCAGTCCTCGACACAGGAGTGAAGCTTTCTTT; CDR3aa: CASSPRHRSEAFF